This entry lists 11 T cell receptor beta chains sequenced from one sample in a study of CD4 T cells in relation to SARS-CoV-2 and coronaviruses. The data were produced by immunoSEQ multiplex PCR, yet TCRdb's version contains in-frame clones alone and is incomplete. The table includes 20,000 to 25,000 clones, roughly 80% detected once. Unexposed donor CD4+ T cells date from about 2011-2018, before the COVID-19 pandemic. Isolation of CD4+ T cells took place after less than twelve days in culture. The antigens for these receptors are not known. Sample: CD4+ T cells from PBMCs, cultured in vitro. The receptors stem from a human donor in good health.

V gene TRBV18 combines with J gene TRBJ2-5, with a tentative D call TRBD2 (6 bases). CDR3 size: 15 residues. V was shortened by 2 bases and J by 2 bases, with 12 bases between the two germline ends. CDR1 is KGHSH, CDR2 LQKENI, per germline. CDR3 in DNA: TGTGCCAGCTCACCATCGGCGGGGATACAAGAGACCCAGTACTTC. It codes for CASSPSAGIQETQYF. Using reference TRBV18 and TRBJ2-5 for the parts outside the CDR3, the full variable domain is NAGVMQNPRHLVRRRGQEARLRCSPMKGHSHVYWYRQLPEEGLKFMVYLQKENIIDESGMPKERFSAEFPKEGPSILRIQQVVRGDSAAYFCASSPSAGIQETQYFGPGTRLLVL.

The genes are TRBV24-1 and TRBJ2-7; no definite D call. Trimming shortened V by 3 bases and J by 6 bases, and 20 bases separated the two germline ends. CDR3 length equals 16 residues. Germline V gene lookup returns CDR1 KGHDR and CDR2 SFDVKD. The CDR3 coding sequence is TGTGCCACCAGTGATGGAAGAACCTTGTGGGGTGGCGAGCAGTACTTC. It translates to CATSDGRTLWGGEQYF.

The rearrangement links TRBV24-1 to TRBJ2-7; 10 nucleotides line up with TRBD2. The germline V gene has CDR1 KGHDR and CDR2 SFDVKD. The CDR3 is 15 amino acids. V lost 5 bases to trimming and J lost 6 bases; unmatched junction nucleotides: 9. This CDR3 reads CATSVPSGRASEQYF. CDR3 sequence (DNA): TGTGCCACCAGTGTACCGAGCGGGAGGGCCTCCGAGCAGTACTTC.

The rearrangement uses TRBV15 and TRBJ1-2; TRBD1 matches 8 bases. After removal of 8 bases from V and 10 bases from J, the junction contained 9 bases not matched to a gene. Germline CDR1 LNHNV, CDR2 YYDKDF (reference sequence). The CDR3 has 12 residues. This CDR3 reads CATVGQGRDYTF. The CDR3 bases are TGTGCCACCGTAGGACAGGGTCGTGACTACACCTTC.

The DNA of the CDR3 is TGTGCCAGCAGCGTTACAGGGTATGTCGACAATGAGCAGTTCTTC. It is translated as CASSVTGYVDNEQFF. The rearrangement links TRBV9 to TRBJ2-1; a possible D gene is TRBD1 (6 bases). CDR3 length: 15 residues. Germline assignment: CDR1 SGDLS and CDR2 YYNGEE. The V and J ends lost 2 bases and 5 bases respectively, with 14 bases between them.

The count of this clone is one. The rearrangement joins TRBV3-1 (or the pseudogene TRBV3-2) to TRBJ1-3; D is unclear. The V end lost 5 bases, the J end lost 0 bases, and 14 bases lay between the germline ends. The CDR3 contains 16 residues. Per germline, CDR1 LGHDT and CDR2 YNNKEL (reference sequence). CDR3 nucleotides: TGTGCCAGCAGCAGGACCCCTGGCAGCTCTGGAAACACCATATATTTT. This gives the protein CASSRTPGSSGNTIYF.

The rearrangement joins TRBV7-3 to TRBJ2-5, with D possibly matching TRBD1 (8 bases). The germline V gene encodes CDR1 SGHTA and CDR2 FQGTGA. V was trimmed by 4 bases and J by 5 bases, leaving 17 bases between them. The CDR3 runs 15 residues. In DNA form, the CDR3 reads TGTGCCAGCAGCTCCGGACAGGGAGGGGCTGAGACCCAGTACTTC. This codes for CASSSGQGGAETQYF.

The V gene is TRBV19, the J gene TRBJ2-1; 10 nucleotides match TRBD2. Germline V gene data show CDR1 as LNHDA and CDR2 as SQIVND (reference sequence). J lost 7 bases, V lost 7 bases, and 7 bases had no gene match. The length of the CDR3 is 14 residues. The CDR3 DNA reads as TGTGCCAGTACCGGGACTAGCGTGTCAAATGAGCAGTTCTTC. It encodes CASTGTSVSNEQFF.

The chain joins TRBV5-1 to TRBJ2-7, with D possibly being TRBD2 (6 bases). V was trimmed by 1 base and J by 2 bases, leaving 13 bases between them. This CDR3 comprises 15 residues. The germline V gene encodes CDR1 SGHRS and CDR2 YFSETQ. The CDR3 region is CASSLIRTTAYEQYF. The DNA of the CDR3 is TGCGCCAGCAGCTTGATTAGGACTACGGCCTACGAGCAGTACTTC.

There are a few counts of this clone. The chain recombines TRBV5-4 with TRBJ1-2, with a weak D call TRBD1 (5 bases). Per the germline V gene, CDR1 is SGHNT and CDR2 is YYREEE (reference sequence). V was clipped by 3 bases and J by 8 bases, with 23 bases between them. This CDR3 comprises 16 residues. The CDR3 protein is CASSWGREGLGIGYTF. CDR3 nucleotide sequence: TGTGCCAGCAGCTGGGGCAGGGAGGGCCTCGGGATCGGCTACACCTTC.

The chain joins TRBV5-6 to TRBJ2-7; 10 bases are shared with TRBD2. The V gene end was trimmed by 4 bases and the J gene end by 2 bases; junction bases not matched to a gene: 9. Germline V CDR1 and CDR2: SGHDT, YYEEEE. This CDR3 spans 16 amino acids. CDR3 sequence (DNA): TGTGCCAGCAGCCATCCCAGCGGGGGGGCTACCTACGAGCAGTACTTC. It is translated as CASSHPSGGATYEQYF.